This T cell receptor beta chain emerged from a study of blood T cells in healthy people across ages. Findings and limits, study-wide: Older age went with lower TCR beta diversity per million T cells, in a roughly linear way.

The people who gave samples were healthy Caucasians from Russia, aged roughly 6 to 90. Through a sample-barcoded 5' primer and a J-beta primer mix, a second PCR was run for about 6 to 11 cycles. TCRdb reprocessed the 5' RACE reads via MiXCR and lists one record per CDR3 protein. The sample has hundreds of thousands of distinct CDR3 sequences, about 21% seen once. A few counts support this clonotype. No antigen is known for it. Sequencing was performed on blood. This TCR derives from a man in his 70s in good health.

Written as DNA, the CDR3 is TGTGCCAGCAGTATGGACCTTACCTACGAGCAGTACTTC. Its protein is CASSMDLTYEQYF. The chain links TRBV6-6 to TRBJ2-7; D unclear. The length of the CDR3 is 13 residues. V was shortened by 5 bases and J by 2 bases, with 10 bases between the two germline ends. Germline V gene sequence: CDR1 MNHNY, CDR2 SVGAGI (reference sequence).